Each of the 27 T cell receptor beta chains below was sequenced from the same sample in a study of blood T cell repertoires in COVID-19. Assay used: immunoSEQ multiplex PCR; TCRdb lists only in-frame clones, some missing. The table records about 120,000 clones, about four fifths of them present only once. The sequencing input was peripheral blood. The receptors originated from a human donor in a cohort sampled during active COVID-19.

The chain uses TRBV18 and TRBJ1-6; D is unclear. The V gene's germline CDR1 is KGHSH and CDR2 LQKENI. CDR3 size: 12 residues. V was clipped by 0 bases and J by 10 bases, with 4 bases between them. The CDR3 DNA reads TGTGCCAGCTCACCACCGGCCTCACCCCTCCACTTT. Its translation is CASSPPASPLHF.

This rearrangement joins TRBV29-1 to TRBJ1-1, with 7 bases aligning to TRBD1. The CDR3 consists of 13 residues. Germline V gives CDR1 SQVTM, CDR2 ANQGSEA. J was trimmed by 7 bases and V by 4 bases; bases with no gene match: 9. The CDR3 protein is CSVGKGQNSEAFF. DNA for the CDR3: TGCAGCGTTGGTAAGGGACAGAATAGTGAAGCTTTCTTT.

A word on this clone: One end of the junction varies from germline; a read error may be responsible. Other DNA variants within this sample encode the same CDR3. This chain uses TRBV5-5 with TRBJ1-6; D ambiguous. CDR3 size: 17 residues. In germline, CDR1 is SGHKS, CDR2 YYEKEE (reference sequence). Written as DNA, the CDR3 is TGCGCCAGCAGCTTGGCCCACCGGAGCTCCTATAATTCACCCCTCCACTTT. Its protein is CASSLAHRSSYNSPLHF.

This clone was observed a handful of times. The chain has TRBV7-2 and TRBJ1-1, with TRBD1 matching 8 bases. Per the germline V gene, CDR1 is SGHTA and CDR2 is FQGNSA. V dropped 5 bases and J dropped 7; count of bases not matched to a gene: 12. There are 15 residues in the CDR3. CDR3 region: CASSTPDREKGEAFF. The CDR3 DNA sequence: TGTGCCAGCAGCACCCCGGACAGGGAGAAAGGTGAAGCTTTCTTT.

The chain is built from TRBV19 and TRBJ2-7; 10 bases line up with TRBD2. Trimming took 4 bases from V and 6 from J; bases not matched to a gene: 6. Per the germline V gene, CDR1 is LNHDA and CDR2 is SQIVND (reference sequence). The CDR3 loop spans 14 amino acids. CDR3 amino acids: CASSRTSGASEQYF. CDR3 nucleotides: TGTGCCAGTAGTAGGACTAGCGGAGCCTCCGAGCAGTACTTC.

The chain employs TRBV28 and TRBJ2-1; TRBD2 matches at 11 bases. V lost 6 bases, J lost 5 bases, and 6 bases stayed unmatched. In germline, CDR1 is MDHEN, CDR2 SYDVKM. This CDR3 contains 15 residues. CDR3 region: CASSLLAGEHNEQFF. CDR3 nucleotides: TGTGCCAGCAGCCTACTAGCGGGAGAACACAATGAGCAGTTCTTC.

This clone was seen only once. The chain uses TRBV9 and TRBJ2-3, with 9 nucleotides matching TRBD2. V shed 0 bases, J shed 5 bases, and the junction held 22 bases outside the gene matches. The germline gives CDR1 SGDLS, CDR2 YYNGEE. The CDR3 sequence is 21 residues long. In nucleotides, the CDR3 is TGTGCCAGCAGCGTAGGACCCCAGCGGGGGGCGTTTGGGGAGAGGAGAGATACGCAGTATTTT. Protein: CASSVGPQRGAFGERRDTQYF.

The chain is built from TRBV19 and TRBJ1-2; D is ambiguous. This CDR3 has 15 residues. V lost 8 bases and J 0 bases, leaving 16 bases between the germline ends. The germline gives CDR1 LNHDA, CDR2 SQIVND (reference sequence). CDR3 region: CASFEVGRANYGYTF. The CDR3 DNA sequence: TGTGCCAGTTTCGAGGTGGGGAGAGCTAACTATGGCTACACCTTC.

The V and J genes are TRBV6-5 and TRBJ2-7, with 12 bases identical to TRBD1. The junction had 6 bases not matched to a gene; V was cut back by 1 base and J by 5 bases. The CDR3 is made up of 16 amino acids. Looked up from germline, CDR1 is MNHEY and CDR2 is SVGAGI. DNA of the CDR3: TGTGCCAGCAGTTACTTGGGACAGGGGGCGGGCAACGAGCAGTACTTC. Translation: CASSYLGQGAGNEQYF.

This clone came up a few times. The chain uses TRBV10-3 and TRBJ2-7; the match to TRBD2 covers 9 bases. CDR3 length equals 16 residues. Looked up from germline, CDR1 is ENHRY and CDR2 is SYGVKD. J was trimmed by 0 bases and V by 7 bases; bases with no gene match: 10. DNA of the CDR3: TGTGCCATCAAAGGGGCCAGCGGGAGGTTCTCCTACGAGCAGTACTTC. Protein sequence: CAIKGASGRFSYEQYF.

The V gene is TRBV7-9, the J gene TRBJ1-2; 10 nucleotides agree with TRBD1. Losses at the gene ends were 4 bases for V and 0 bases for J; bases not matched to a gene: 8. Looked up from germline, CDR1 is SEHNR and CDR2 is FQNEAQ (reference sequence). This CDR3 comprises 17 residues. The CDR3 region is CASSYPGQGIANYGYTF. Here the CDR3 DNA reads TGTGCCAGCAGCTATCCGGGACAGGGGATCGCTAACTATGGCTACACCTTC.

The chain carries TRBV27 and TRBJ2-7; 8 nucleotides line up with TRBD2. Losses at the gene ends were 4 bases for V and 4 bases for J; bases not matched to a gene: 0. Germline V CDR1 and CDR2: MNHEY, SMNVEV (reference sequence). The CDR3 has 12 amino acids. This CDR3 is CASSSSGYEQYF. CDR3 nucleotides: TGTGCCAGCAGTTCTAGCGGGTACGAGCAGTACTTC.

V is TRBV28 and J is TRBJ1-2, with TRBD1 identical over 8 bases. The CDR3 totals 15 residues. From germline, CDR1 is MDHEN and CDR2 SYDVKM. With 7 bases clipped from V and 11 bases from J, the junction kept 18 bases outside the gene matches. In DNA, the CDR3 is TGTGCCAGCACCTTAAACTCACTACAGGGGGAAGGATACACCTTC. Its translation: CASTLNSLQGEGYTF.

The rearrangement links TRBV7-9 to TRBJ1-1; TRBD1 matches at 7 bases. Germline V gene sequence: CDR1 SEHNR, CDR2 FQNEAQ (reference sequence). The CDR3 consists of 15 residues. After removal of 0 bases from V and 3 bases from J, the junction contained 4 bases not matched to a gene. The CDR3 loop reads CASSLARTGYTEAFF. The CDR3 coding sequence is TGTGCCAGCAGCTTAGCGAGGACAGGATACACTGAAGCTTTCTTT.

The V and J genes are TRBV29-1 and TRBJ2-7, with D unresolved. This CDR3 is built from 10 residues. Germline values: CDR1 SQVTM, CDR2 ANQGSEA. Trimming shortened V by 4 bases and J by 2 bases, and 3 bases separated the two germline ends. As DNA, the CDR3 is TGCAGCGTTGCTACCTACGAGCAGTACTTC. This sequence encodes CSVATYEQYF.

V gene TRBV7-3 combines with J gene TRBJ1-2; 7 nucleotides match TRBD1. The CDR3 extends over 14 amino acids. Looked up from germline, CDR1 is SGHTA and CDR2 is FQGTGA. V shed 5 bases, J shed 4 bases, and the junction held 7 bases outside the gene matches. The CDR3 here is CASSLQGGRYGYTF. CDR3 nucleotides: TGTGCCAGCAGCCTCCAAGGGGGCCGCTATGGCTACACCTTC.

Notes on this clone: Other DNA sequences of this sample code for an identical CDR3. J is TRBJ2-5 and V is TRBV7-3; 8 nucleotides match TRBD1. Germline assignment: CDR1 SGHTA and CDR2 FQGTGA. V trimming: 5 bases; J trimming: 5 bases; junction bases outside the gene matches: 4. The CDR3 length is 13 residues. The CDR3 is CASSPRQGETQYF. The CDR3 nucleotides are TGTGCCAGCAGCCCCCGACAGGGGGAGACCCAGTACTTC.

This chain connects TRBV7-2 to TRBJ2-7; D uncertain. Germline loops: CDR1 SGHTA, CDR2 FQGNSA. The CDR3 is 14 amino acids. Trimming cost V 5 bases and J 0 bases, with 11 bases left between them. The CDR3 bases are TGTGCCAGCAGCCCCCACAGCAGCTCCTACGAGCAGTACTTC. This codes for CASSPHSSSYEQYF.

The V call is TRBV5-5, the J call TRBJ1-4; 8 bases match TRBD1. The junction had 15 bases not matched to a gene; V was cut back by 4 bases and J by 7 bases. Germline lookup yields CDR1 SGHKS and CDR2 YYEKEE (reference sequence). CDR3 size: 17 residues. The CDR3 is CASSGGTGRYFSEKLFF. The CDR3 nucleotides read TGTGCCAGCAGCGGCGGGACAGGACGATATTTCTCTGAAAAACTGTTTTTT. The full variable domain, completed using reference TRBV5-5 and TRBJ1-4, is DAGVTQSPTHLIKTRGQQVTLRCSPISGHKSVSWYQQVLGQGPQFIFQYYEKEERGRGNFPDRFSARQFPNYSSELNVNALLLGDSALYLCASSGGTGRYFSEKLFFGSGTQLSVL.

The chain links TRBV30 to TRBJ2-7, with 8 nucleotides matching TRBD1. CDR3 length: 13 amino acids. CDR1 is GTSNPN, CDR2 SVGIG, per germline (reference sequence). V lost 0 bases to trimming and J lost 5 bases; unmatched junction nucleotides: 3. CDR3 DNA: TGTGCCTGGAGTGTACAGGGGGTCCACGAGCAGTACTTC. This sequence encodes CAWSVQGVHEQYF. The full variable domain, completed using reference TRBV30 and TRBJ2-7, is SQTIHQWPATLVQPVGSPLSLECTVEGTSNPNLYWYRQAAGRGLQLLFYSVGIGQISSEVPQNLSASRPQDRQFILSSKKLLLSDSGFYLCAWSVQGVHEQYFGPGTRLTVT.

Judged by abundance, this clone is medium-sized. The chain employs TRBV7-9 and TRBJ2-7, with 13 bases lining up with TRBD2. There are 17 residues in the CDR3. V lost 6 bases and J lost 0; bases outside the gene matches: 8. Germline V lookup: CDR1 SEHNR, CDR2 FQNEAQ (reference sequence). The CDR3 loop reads CASSPSTSGGSSYEQYF. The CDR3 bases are TGTGCCAGCAGTCCGTCGACTAGCGGGGGGAGCTCCTACGAGCAGTACTTC.

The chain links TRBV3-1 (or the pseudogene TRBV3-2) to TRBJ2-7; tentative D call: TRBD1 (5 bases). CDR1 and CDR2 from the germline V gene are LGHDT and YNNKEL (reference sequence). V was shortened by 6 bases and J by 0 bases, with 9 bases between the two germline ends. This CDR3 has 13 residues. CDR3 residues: CASSRQSSYEQYF. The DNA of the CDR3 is TGTGCCAGCAGTCGACAGAGCTCCTACGAGCAGTACTTC.

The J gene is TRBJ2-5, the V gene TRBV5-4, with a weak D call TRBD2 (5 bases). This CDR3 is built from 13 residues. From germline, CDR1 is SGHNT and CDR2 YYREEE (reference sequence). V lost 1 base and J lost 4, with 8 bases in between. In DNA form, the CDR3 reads TGTGCCAGCAGCTTGAGCGGACTAGAGACCCAGTACTTC. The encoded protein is CASSLSGLETQYF.

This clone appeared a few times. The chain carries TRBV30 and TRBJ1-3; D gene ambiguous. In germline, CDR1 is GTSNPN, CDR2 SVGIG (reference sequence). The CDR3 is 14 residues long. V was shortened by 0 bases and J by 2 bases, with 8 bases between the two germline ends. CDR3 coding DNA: TGTGCCTGGAGTGTAGGAGGGACTGGAAACACCATATATTTT. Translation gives CAWSVGGTGNTIYF.

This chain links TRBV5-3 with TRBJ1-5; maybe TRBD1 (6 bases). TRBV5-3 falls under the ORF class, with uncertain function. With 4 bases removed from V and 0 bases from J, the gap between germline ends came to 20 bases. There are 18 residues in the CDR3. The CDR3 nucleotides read TGTGCCAGAAGCCTGCCGGTGGAGCAGGGGTATAGCAATCAGCCCCAGCATTTT. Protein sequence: CARSLPVEQGYSNQPQHF.

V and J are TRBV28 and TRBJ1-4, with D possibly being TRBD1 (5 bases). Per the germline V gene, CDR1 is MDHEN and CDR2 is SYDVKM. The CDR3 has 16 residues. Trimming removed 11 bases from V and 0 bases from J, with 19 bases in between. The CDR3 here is CAVEGAGLSTNEKLFF. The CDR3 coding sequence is TGTGCCGTCGAAGGGGCAGGCCTCTCAACTAATGAAAAACTGTTTTTT. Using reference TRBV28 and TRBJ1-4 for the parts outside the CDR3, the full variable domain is DVKVTQSSRYLVKRTGEKVFLECVQDMDHENMFWYRQDPGLGLRLIYFSYDVKMKEKGDIPEGYSVSREKKERFSLILESASTNQTSMYLCAVEGAGLSTNEKLFFGSGTQLSVL.

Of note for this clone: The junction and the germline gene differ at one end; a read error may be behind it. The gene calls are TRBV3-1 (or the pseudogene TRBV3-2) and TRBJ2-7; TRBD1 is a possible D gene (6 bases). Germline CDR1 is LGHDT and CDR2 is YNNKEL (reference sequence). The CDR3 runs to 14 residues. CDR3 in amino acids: CASSQDGTLYGQYF. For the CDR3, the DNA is TGTGCCAGCAGCCAAGATGGGACACTGTACGGGCAGTACTTC.